This T cell receptor (beta chain) was documented in a study of blood T cell repertoires in COVID-19. The germline V gene encodes CDR1 SGHRS and CDR2 YFSETQ. CDR3 size: 15 residues. V was pared by 0 bases and J by 2 bases, with 3 bases of the junction left unmatched. Profiling relied on immunoSEQ multiplex PCR, and the TCRdb table lists in-frame clones only, not all of them. The sample holds about 440,000 clones; around 90% are singletons and the top ten take 1.5% to 2%. This sequence was found in a woman in her late teens or twenties with acute COVID-19. V gene TRBV5-1 combines with J gene TRBJ2-5; 8 nucleotides agree with TRBD1. What was sequenced was PBMCs or T cells enriched from blood (not recorded which). CDR3 DNA sequence: TGCGCCAGCAGCTTGGGACAGGGGCAACAAGAGACCCAGTACTTC. Translating it yields CASSLGQGQQETQYF.